This record concerns one TCR beta chain sequence. Its specificity is unknown. The data derive from a study of blood T cells in healthy people across ages. Regarding the study as a whole: What prevented conclusive comparison of naive and antigen-experienced cells was that PBMCs were unsorted. Across samples, TCR beta diversity tracked strongly with naive T cell percentage. Possibly, changes in expanded clonotypes were confounded because donor CMV status was unknown. Aged donors had fewer naive CD4+ cells and lower diversity than long-lived donors.

The germline V and J ends were trimmed by 5 bases and 2 bases, with 12 bases remaining between them. The CDR3 covers 13 residues. CDR1 DFQATT and CDR2 SNEGSKA come from the germline V gene (reference sequence). Through a sample-barcoded 5' primer and a J-beta primer mix, a second PCR was run for roughly 7 to 11 cycles. One entry per CDR3 protein results from TCRdb running MiXCR on the 5' RACE reads. The sample lists about 770,000 distinct CDR3 sequences, 44% occurring once. The origin of this receptor is a man aged 60 to 69 in good health. Sequenced: blood. The V call is TRBV20-1, the J call TRBJ1-1; no clear D. CDR3 DNA: TGCAGTGCTCTCAGTCGTTCAAACACTGAAGCTTTCTTT. Translated, it gives CSALSRSNTEAFF.